Following are 9 T cell receptor beta chains from one sample sequenced in a study of response to subunit inactivated influenza vaccine. Using its own MiXCR run on the RT-PCR reads, TCRdb lists one record per CDR3 protein. The sample has some 520,000 distinct CDR3 sequences; approximately 15% are singletons. Sequences were derived from CD4+ T cells sorted from PBMCs, sampled roughly 24 months after vaccination. The receptor source for this set is a man between 50 and 69 years old who received an inactivated influenza vaccine.

This chain joins TRBV20-1 and TRBJ2-5, with 11 bases that match TRBD2. V dropped 1 base and J dropped 4; count of bases not matched to a gene: 8. From germline, CDR1 is DFQATT and CDR2 SNEGSKA (reference sequence). The CDR3 spans 16 residues. The CDR3 is CSARGSSGGARETQYF. The CDR3 DNA sequence: TGCAGTGCTAGAGGGAGTAGCGGGGGGGCGAGAGAGACCCAGTACTTC.

This chain links TRBV29-1 with TRBJ2-7; D ambiguous. Trimming removed 3 bases at V and 6 bases at J, with 18 bases between. CDR3 length: 14 residues. The V gene's germline CDR1 is SQVTM and CDR2 ANQGSEA. The CDR3 DNA reads as TGCAGCGTTGAGAGCCGGGTTGGGTCCAGCGAGCAGTACTTC. It translates to CSVESRVGSSEQYF.

This clonotype was detected only a few times. This sequence joins TRBV18 and TRBJ2-7; 8 bases agree with TRBD2. The CDR3 consists of 14 residues. The trim removed 2 bases at V and 2 bases at J, leaving 2 bases unmatched. The V gene's germline CDR1 is KGHSH and CDR2 LQKENI. The CDR3 loop is CASSPKAGAYEQYF. For the CDR3, the DNA is TGTGCCAGCTCACCAAAAGCGGGGGCCTACGAGCAGTACTTC.

This clonotype has a handful of counts. The chain is built from TRBV7-2 and TRBJ1-6; 8 bases agree with TRBD1. V dropped 7 bases and J dropped 9; count of bases not matched to a gene: 11. Germline V lookup: CDR1 SGHTA, CDR2 FQGNSA. This CDR3 region has 15 residues. The CDR3 DNA is TGTGCCAGCACAACCGCTGGGACAGGTGGTTCACCCCTCCACTTT. The encoded protein is CASTTAGTGGSPLHF.

This clonotype was seen more than once but under ten times. The rearrangement links TRBV7-6 to TRBJ2-1, with a possible D match to TRBD2 (6 bases). The CDR3 consists of 17 residues. Germline V gene lookup returns CDR1 SGHVS and CDR2 FNYEAQ. Trimming stripped 1 base from V and 1 base from J, with 14 bases between. CDR3 region: CASSLGRRERSYNEQFF. CDR3 sequence (DNA): TGTGCCAGCAGCTTAGGTCGTCGGGAGCGGTCCTACAATGAGCAGTTCTTC.

The chain joins TRBV2 to TRBJ2-1; 9 bases agree with TRBD2. V lost 1 base and J lost 4; bases outside the gene matches: 5. Germline V CDR1 and CDR2: SNHLY, FYNNEI. The CDR3 loop spans 16 amino acids. The CDR3 loop is CASSEDPSGVYNEQFF. The CDR3 nucleotides read TGTGCCAGCAGTGAAGACCCTAGCGGGGTTTACAATGAGCAGTTCTTC.

This clonotype was observed many times. The rearrangement links TRBV20-1 to TRBJ2-7, with 11 bases matching TRBD2. V was pared by 6 bases and J by 0 bases, with 4 bases of the junction left unmatched. This CDR3 is 14 amino acids long. CDR1 and CDR2 from the germline V gene are DFQATT and SNEGSKA (reference sequence). CDR3: CSAELAGASYEQYF. CDR3 in DNA: TGCAGTGCGGAACTAGCGGGGGCCTCCTACGAGCAGTACTTC.

This clonotype was detected only a few times. The CDR3 protein is CASSSLRPQHF. In DNA form, the CDR3 reads TGTGCCAGCAGTTCCCTCCGACCCCAGCATTTT. V and J are TRBV28 and TRBJ1-5; D is ambiguous. There are 11 residues in the CDR3. V was clipped by 4 bases and J by 10 bases, with 8 bases between them. CDR1 and CDR2 (germline): MDHEN, SYDVKM.

The chain is built from TRBV28 and TRBJ2-2; TRBD2 matches at 7 bases. This CDR3 spans 15 amino acids. Germline CDR1 MDHEN, CDR2 SYDVKM. With 7 bases clipped from V and 4 bases from J, the junction kept 9 bases outside the gene matches. The CDR3 sequence: CASTSRGVATGELFF. DNA of the CDR3: TGTGCCAGCACCTCCCGGGGGGTGGCCACCGGGGAGCTGTTTTTT.